The clone carrying this T cell receptor (beta chain) was counted a few times. Its specificity is unknown. One entry per CDR3 protein, called by TCRdb with MiXCR from the 5' RACE reads. Counted here are a few hundred thousand distinct CDR3 sequences, 15% to 20% occurring once; the ten biggest clones make up roughly an eighth. This entry is derived from a study of T cells after yellow fever vaccination. Looking at the study overall: The SMART-Seq v4 Ultra Low Input method served to prepare the low-cell-number fractions. General observations from the study: By day 5 rather than day 15, the secondary response had peaked, though it was weaker.

V shed 1 base and J 0 bases; nucleotides not matched to a gene: 5. Looked up from germline, CDR1 is SEHNR and CDR2 is FQNEAQ (reference sequence). CDR3 length: 16 amino acids. The origin of this receptor is a man between 25 and 39 years old who received the YFV17D yellow fever vaccine. The starting material was PBMCs, obtained 15 days after the yellow fever booster vaccination. This chain connects TRBV7-9 to TRBJ1-2, with 7 bases lining up with TRBD1. For the CDR3, the DNA is TGTGCCAGCAGCTTAGGGGGGACAGCAGCTAACTATGGCTACACCTTC. It is translated as CASSLGGTAANYGYTF.